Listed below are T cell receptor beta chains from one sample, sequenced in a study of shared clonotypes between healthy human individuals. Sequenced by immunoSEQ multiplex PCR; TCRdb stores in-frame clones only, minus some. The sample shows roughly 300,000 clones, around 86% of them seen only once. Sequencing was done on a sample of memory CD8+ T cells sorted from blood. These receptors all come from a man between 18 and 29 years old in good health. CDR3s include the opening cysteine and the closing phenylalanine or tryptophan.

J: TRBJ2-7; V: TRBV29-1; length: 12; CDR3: CSVEMGGDEQYF
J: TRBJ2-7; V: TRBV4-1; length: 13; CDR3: CASSRTTATEQYF
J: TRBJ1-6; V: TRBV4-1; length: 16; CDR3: CASSPYPGNYNSPLHF
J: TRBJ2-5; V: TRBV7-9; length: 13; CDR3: CASSPVGSETQYF
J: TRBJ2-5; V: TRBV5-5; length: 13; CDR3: CASSLVGQETQYF
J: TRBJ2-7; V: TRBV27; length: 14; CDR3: CASSSTGIRIEQYF
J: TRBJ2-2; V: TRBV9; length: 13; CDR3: CASNQWGTGELFF
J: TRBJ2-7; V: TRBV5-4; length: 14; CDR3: CASSLLPGFYEQYF
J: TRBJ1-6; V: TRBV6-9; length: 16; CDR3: CASTDPGAAPSPPLHF
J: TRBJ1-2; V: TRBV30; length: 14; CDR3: CAWTRTGLMYGYTF
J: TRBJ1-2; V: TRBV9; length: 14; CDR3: CASSPREGANGYTF
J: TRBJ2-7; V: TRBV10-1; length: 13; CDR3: CASSPGPVLEQYF
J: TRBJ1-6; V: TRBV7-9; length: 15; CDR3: CASSLDDTEDRSLHF
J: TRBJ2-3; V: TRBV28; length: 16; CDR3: CASSSTGTSFTDTQYF
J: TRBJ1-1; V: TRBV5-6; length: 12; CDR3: CASSLGEAEAFF
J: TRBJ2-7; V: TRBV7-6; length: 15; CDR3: CASSAYSPRSYEQYF
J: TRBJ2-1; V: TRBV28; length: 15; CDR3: CASSFLAESYNEQFF